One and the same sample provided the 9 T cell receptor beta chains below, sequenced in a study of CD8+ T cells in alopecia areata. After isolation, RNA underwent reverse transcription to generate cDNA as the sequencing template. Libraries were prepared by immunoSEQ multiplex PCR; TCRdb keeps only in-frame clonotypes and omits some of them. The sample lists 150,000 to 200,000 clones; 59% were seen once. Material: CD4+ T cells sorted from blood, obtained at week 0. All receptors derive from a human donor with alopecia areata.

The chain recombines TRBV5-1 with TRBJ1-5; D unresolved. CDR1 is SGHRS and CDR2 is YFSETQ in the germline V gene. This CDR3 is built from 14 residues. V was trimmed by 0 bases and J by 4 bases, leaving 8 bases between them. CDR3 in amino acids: CASSLDLTNQPQHF. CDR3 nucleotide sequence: TGCGCCAGCAGCTTGGATTTGACAAATCAGCCCCAGCATTTT.

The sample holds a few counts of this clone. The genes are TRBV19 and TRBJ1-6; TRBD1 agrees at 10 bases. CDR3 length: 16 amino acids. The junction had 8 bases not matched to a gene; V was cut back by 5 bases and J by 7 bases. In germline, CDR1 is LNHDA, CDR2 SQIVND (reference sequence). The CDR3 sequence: CASSPRDRGPNSPLHF. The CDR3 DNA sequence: TGTGCCAGTAGTCCCCGGGACAGGGGACCGAATTCACCCCTCCACTTT. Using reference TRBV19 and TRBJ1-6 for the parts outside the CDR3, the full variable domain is DGGITQSPKYLFRKEGQNVTLSCEQNLNHDAMYWYRQDPGQGLRLIYYSQIVNDFQKGDIAEGYSVSREKKESFPLTVTSAQKNPTAFYLCASSPRDRGPNSPLHFGNGTRLTVT.

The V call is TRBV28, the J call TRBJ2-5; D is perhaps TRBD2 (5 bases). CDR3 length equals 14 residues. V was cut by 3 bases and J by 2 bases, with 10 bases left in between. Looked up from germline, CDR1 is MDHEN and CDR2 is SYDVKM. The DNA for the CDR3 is TGTGCCAGCAGTTTCAGCGGTGGGCAAGAGACCCAGTACTTC. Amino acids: CASSFSGGQETQYF.

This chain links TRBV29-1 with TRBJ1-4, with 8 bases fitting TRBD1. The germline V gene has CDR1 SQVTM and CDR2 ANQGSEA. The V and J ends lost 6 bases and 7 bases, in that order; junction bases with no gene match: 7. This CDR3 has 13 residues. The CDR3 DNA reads TGCAGCGTGACCATTGGACAGGGTGAAAAACTGTTTTTT. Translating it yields CSVTIGQGEKLFF. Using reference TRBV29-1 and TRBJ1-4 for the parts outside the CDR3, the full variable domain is SAVISQKPSRDICQRGTSLTIQCQVDSQVTMMFWYRQQPGQSLTLIATANQGSEATYESGFVIDKFPISRPNLTFSTLTVSNMSPEDSSIYLCSVTIGQGEKLFFGSGTQLSVL.

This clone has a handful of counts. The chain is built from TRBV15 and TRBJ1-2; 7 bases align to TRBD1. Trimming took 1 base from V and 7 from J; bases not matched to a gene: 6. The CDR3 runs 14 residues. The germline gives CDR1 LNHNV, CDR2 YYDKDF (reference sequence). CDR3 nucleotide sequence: TGTGCCACCAGCAGAGGGACAGGCGGGTCTGGCTACACCTTC. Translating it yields CATSRGTGGSGYTF.

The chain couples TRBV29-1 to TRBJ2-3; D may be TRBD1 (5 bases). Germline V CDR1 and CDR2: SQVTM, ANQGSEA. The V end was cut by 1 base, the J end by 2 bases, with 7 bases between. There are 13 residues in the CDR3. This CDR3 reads CSVEGQYTDTQYF. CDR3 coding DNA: TGCAGCGTTGAAGGACAGTACACAGATACGCAGTATTTT.

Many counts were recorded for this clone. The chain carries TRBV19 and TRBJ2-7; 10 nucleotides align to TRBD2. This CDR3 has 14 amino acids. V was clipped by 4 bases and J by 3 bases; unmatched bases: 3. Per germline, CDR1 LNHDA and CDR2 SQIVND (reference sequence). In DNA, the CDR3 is TGTGCCAGTAGTACACTAGCGGGACACTACGAGCAGTACTTC. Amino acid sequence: CASSTLAGHYEQYF.

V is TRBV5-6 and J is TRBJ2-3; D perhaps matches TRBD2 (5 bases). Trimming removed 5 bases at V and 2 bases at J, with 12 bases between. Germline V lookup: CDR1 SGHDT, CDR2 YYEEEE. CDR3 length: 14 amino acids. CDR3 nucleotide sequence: TGTGCCAGCAGTCGGGCGGGCTACACAGATACGCAGTATTTT. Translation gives CASSRAGYTDTQYF.

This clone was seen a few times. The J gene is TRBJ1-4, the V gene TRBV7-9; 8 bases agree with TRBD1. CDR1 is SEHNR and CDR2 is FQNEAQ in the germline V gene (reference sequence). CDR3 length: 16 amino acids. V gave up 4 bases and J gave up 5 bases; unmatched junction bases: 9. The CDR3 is CASSSSGQGLNEKLFF. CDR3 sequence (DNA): TGTGCCAGCAGCTCCTCTGGACAGGGTTTAAATGAAAAACTGTTTTTT.